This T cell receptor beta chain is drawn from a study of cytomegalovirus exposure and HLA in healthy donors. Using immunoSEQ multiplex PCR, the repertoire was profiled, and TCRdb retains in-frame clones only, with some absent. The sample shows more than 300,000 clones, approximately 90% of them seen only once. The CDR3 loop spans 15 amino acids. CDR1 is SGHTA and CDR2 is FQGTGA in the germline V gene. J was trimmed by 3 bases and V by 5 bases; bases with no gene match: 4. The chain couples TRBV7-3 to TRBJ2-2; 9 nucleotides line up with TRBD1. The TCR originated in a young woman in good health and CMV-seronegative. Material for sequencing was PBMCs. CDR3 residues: CASSITGGHTGELFF. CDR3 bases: TGTGCCAGCAGCATCACAGGGGGCCACACCGGGGAGCTGTTTTTT.